A single sample is the source of the 17 T cell receptor beta chains below, sequenced in a study of blood T cell repertoires in COVID-19. Only in-frame clones appear in the TCRdb table, and some are missing; sequencing was by immunoSEQ multiplex PCR. The profile shows around 500,000 clones, roughly 88% of them singletons. Sequenced input: PBMCs or T cells enriched from blood (not recorded which). These receptor sequences come from a woman aged 40 to 50 who had recovered from COVID-19.

J is TRBJ2-3 and V is TRBV11-3; 7 positions match TRBD2. V lost 1 base, J lost 6 bases, and 7 bases stayed unmatched. The CDR3 is 15 amino acids. From germline, CDR1 is SGHNT and CDR2 YENEEA. The CDR3 DNA reads TGTGCCAGCAGCTTAGGCGGGAGTAATCCCGATACGCAGTATTTT. As protein: CASSLGGSNPDTQYF.

This rearrangement joins TRBV4-1 to TRBJ2-1, with D maybe TRBD1 (5 bases). Trimming took 3 bases from V and 8 from J, leaving 20 bases between them. Germline loops: CDR1 MGHRA, CDR2 YSYEKL. CDR3 size: 16 residues. CDR3 sequence reads: CASSHSNSQGSDEQFF. The CDR3 bases are TGCGCCAGCAGCCACTCGAACTCTCAGGGTTCTGATGAGCAGTTCTTC.

This clone has more than one count but fewer than ten. The chain links TRBV7-8 to TRBJ2-7; TRBD1 matches at 10 bases. This CDR3 region has 14 residues. V lost 5 bases, J lost 6 bases, and 7 bases stayed unmatched. Germline CDR1 reads SGHVS; CDR2 reads FQNEAQ. The CDR3 spells CASSKPRTGGEQYF. In DNA, the CDR3 is TGTGCCAGCAGCAAACCACGGACAGGGGGCGAGCAGTACTTC.

The J gene is TRBJ1-5, the V gene TRBV6-1, with TRBD1 matching 8 bases. The trim removed 2 bases at V and 7 bases at J, leaving 4 bases unmatched. This CDR3 is built from 14 residues. Per germline, CDR1 MNHNS and CDR2 SASEGT. CDR3 sequence (DNA): TGTGCCAGCAGTGAAACAGGGGGAGGGCAGCCCCAGCATTTT. Translation: CASSETGGGQPQHF.

This sequence joins TRBV7-2 and TRBJ1-1, with D hard to call. Germline values: CDR1 SGHTA, CDR2 FQGNSA. V was shortened by 5 bases and J by 8 bases, with 9 bases between the two germline ends. The CDR3 spans 11 residues. This CDR3 reads CASSQAREAFF. The CDR3 DNA is TGTGCCAGCAGCCAGGCGAGAGAAGCTTTCTTT.

CDR3 sequence (DNA): TGTGCCAGCAGCGTCTTTTCTCAGGGGGCTGGAGGCTACACCTTC. Translated, it gives CASSVFSQGAGGYTF. The chain employs TRBV6-2 or TRBV6-3 and TRBJ1-2; TRBD1 aligns across 8 bases. This CDR3 is 15 amino acids long. Per the germline V gene, CDR1 is MNHEY and CDR2 is SVGEGT. V gave up 6 bases and J gave up 8 bases; unmatched junction bases: 14.

Of note for this clone: Distinct nucleotide sequences in the sample also encode this CDR3. The chain couples TRBV7-2 to TRBJ2-2; TRBD2 agrees at 9 bases. The CDR3 is made up of 15 amino acids. Per germline, CDR1 SGHTA and CDR2 FQGNSA. V was clipped by 4 bases and J by 2 bases; unmatched bases: 2. The CDR3 loop reads CASSSSGTNTGELFF. Written as DNA, the CDR3 is TGTGCCAGCAGCTCTAGCGGGACAAACACCGGGGAGCTGTTTTTT.

This sequence joins TRBV2 and TRBJ2-5; a possible D gene is TRBD2 (5 bases). Looked up from germline, CDR1 is SNHLY and CDR2 is FYNNEI. Trimming took 8 bases from V and 1 from J, leaving 20 bases between them. The CDR3 totals 16 residues. The CDR3 DNA reads as TGTGCCAGCTCGGGGTACGGGCCTAACTTCCAAGAGACCCAGTACTTC. This codes for CASSGYGPNFQETQYF.

V gene TRBV11-3 combines with J gene TRBJ2-5; perhaps TRBD1 as D (6 bases). V was cut by 5 bases and J by 2 bases, with 12 bases left in between. The germline gives CDR1 SGHNT, CDR2 YENEEA. This CDR3 contains 14 residues. In DNA form, the CDR3 reads TGTGCCAGCAGCCCCGGCGGACAGCAAGAGACCCAGTACTTC. Amino acids: CASSPGGQQETQYF.

The DNA of the CDR3 is TGCGCCAGCAGCCGAGGGAATTGGGAGACCCAGTACTTC. As protein: CASSRGNWETQYF. The chain carries TRBV4-3 and TRBJ2-5; TRBD2 might be the D (5 bases). Germline CDR1 and CDR2: LGHNA and YSLEER. This CDR3 comprises 13 residues. The germline V and J ends were trimmed by 4 bases and 5 bases, with 11 bases remaining between them.

This rearrangement joins TRBV19 to TRBJ1-1; unclear D gene. In germline, CDR1 is LNHDA, CDR2 SQIVND (reference sequence). CDR3 length equals 18 residues. Trimming removed 1 base from V and 0 bases from J, with 18 bases in between. The DNA of the CDR3 is TGTGCCAGTAGTATAGTACTATTTCACGCGATCATGAACACTGAAGCTTTCTTT. Translated, it gives CASSIVLFHAIMNTEAFF.

The chain recombines TRBV11-2 with TRBJ2-3; the match to TRBD2 covers 11 bases. V was pared by 0 bases and J by 5 bases, with 7 bases of the junction left unmatched. CDR3 length equals 17 residues. Germline CDR1 SGHAT, CDR2 FQNNGV. CDR3 bases: TGTGCCAGCAGCTTAGATCAGGAACTAGCGGGAGTAGATACGCAGTATTTT. It translates to CASSLDQELAGVDTQYF.

CDR3 coding DNA: TGCGCCAGCAGCGGGGAAAGACTAGCGGGAGTGGGGGGTAGCACAGATACGCAGTATTTT. Translating gives CASSGERLAGVGGSTDTQYF. The chain has TRBV10-2 and TRBJ2-3; TRBD2 aligns across 12 bases. CDR1 WSHSY and CDR2 SAAADI come from the germline V gene. The CDR3 runs 20 residues. The V gene end was trimmed by 6 bases and the J gene end by 0 bases; junction bases not matched to a gene: 16.

The V gene is TRBV30, the J gene TRBJ1-5, with TRBD1 as a possible D gene (5 bases). Trimming shortened V by 0 bases and J by 5 bases, and 11 bases separated the two germline ends. The CDR3 has 14 amino acids. Germline CDR1 and CDR2: GTSNPN and SVGIG (reference sequence). Here the CDR3 DNA reads TGTGCCTGGAGTGTAGGCGGGGGACATCAGCCCCAGCATTTT. This sequence encodes CAWSVGGGHQPQHF. The full variable domain, completed using reference TRBV30 and TRBJ1-5, is SQTIHQWPATLVQPVGSPLSLECTVEGTSNPNLYWYRQAAGRGLQLLFYSVGIGQISSEVPQNLSASRPQDRQFILSSKKLLLSDSGFYLCAWSVGGGHQPQHFGDGTRLSIL.

In nucleotides, the CDR3 is TGTGCCAACCGGGACAGGGATTATTATGGCTACACCTTC. As protein: CANRDRDYYGYTF. The chain combines TRBV10-3 with TRBJ1-2, with 9 nucleotides matching TRBD1. Per the germline V gene, CDR1 is ENHRY and CDR2 is SYGVKD. The CDR3 runs to 13 residues. J lost 5 bases, V lost 10 bases, and 8 bases had no gene match.

The chain recombines TRBV9 with TRBJ1-1; possibly TRBD1 for D (5 bases). In germline, CDR1 is SGDLS, CDR2 YYNGEE. V shed 0 bases and J shed 0 bases, with 9 bases lying between them. The CDR3 is 15 residues long. The DNA for the CDR3 is TGTGCCAGCAGCGTAGCTGACAGATTGAACACTGAAGCTTTCTTT. Translating gives CASSVADRLNTEAFF. The full variable domain, its missing parts supplied by reference TRBV9 and TRBJ1-1, is DSGVTQTPKHLITATGQRVTLRCSPRSGDLSVYWYQQSLDQGLQFLIQYYNGEERAKGNILERFSAQQFPDLHSELNLSSLELGDSALYFCASSVADRLNTEAFFGQGTRLTVV.

This chain uses TRBV18 with TRBJ2-3, with 11 bases matching TRBD2. Trimming cost V 3 bases and J 2 bases; bases outside gene matches: 7. The CDR3 spans 17 residues. Germline V lookup: CDR1 KGHSH, CDR2 LQKENI. CDR3 coding DNA: TGTGCCAGCTCACCCATTCGACTAGCGGGGTTCACAGATACGCAGTATTTT. As protein: CASSPIRLAGFTDTQYF.